This TCR beta chain was identified during a study of cytomegalovirus exposure and HLA in healthy donors. This CDR3 region has 13 residues. V lost 3 bases to trimming and J lost 5 bases, with 10 bases between them. Germline-derived CDR1 and CDR2 are KGHSH and LQKENI. The repertoire was sequenced with immunoSEQ multiplex PCR; TCRdb's copy has only in-frame clones and lacks some. The repertoire holds 80,000 or so clones, 90% to 95% seen once, with 0.69% in the top ten. The V and J genes are TRBV18 and TRBJ2-5; a weak D match, TRBD2 (6 bases). The TCR originated in a woman aged 18-35 years in good health and CMV-seronegative. Sequenced input: PBMCs. The CDR3 nucleotides are TGTGCCAGCTCACCTGGGGGAGGCGAGACCCAGTACTTC. As protein: CASSPGGGETQYF.